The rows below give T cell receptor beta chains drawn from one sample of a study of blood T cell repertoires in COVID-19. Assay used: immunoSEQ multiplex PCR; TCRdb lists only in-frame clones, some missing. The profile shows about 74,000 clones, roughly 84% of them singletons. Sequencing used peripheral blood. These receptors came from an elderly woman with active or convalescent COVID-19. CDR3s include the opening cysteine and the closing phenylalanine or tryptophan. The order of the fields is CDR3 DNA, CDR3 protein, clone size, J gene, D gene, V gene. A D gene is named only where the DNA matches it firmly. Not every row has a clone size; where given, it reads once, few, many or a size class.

cdr3_nt: TGTGCCTGGCTTTCCACAGATACGCAGTATTTT
cdr3_aa: CAWLSTDTQYF
clone_size: .
j_call: TRBJ2-3
d_call: .
v_call: TRBV30

cdr3_nt: TGTGCCAGCAGTTTATCCCGACAGGGGTGGTCACCCCTCCACTTT
cdr3_aa: CASSLSRQGWSPLHF
clone_size: .
j_call: TRBJ1-6
d_call: TRBD1
v_call: TRBV27

cdr3_nt: TGTGCCAGCAGCTTATTCTTGCTGGGGACTCCTAACACCGGGGAGCTGTTTTTT
cdr3_aa: CASSLFLLGTPNTGELFF
clone_size: .
j_call: TRBJ2-2
d_call: .
v_call: TRBV7-2

cdr3_nt: TGTGCCAGTAGTATGGACAGGCGCGCTGGAAACACCATATATTTT
cdr3_aa: CASSMDRRAGNTIYF
clone_size: few
j_call: TRBJ1-3
d_call: TRBD1
v_call: TRBV19

cdr3_nt: TGCGCCAGCAGCTTGGAAACCGGACAGGGTACTGAAGCTTTCTTT
cdr3_aa: CASSLETGQGTEAFF
clone_size: .
j_call: TRBJ1-1
d_call: TRBD1
v_call: TRBV5-1

cdr3_nt: TGTGCCAGCAGCGTTACAGGGGGCCTCCCCACCGGGGAGCTGTTTTTT
cdr3_aa: CASSVTGGLPTGELFF
clone_size: once
j_call: TRBJ2-2
d_call: TRBD1
v_call: TRBV9

cdr3_nt: TGTGCCAGCAGCAAAGGGGAGCGACACCGTACCACGGGCTACACCTTC
cdr3_aa: CASSKGERHRTTGYTF
clone_size: .
j_call: TRBJ1-2
d_call: .
v_call: TRBV21-1

cdr3_nt: TGTGCCAGCAGCAGAGAGGGAACCGGGTATGGCTACACCTTC
cdr3_aa: CASSREGTGYGYTF
clone_size: .
j_call: TRBJ1-2
d_call: .
v_call: TRBV9

cdr3_nt: TGTGCCAGCAGCTTAGGGCGGGGGAACACCGGGGAGCTGTTTTTT
cdr3_aa: CASSLGRGNTGELFF
clone_size: .
j_call: TRBJ2-2
d_call: .
v_call: TRBV7-2

cdr3_nt: TGTGCCAGCAGTGTGTCCATACTAGCGTCTACACGGGGTACGCAGTATTTT
cdr3_aa: CASSVSILASTRGTQYF
clone_size: .
j_call: TRBJ2-3
d_call: TRBD2
v_call: TRBV6-1

cdr3_nt: TGTGCCAGCAGTTACGACAGGGGGCGAACTGAAGCTTTCTTT
cdr3_aa: CASSYDRGRTEAFF
clone_size: .
j_call: TRBJ1-1
d_call: TRBD1
v_call: TRBV6-2/TRBV6-3